Shown below are 19 T cell receptor beta chains from a single sample sequenced in a study of PD-L1 blockade in urothelial cancer. The time point here: pretreatment peripheral blood. Sequencing was performed with immunoSEQ multiplex PCR; in TCRdb, only in-frame clones are kept and a portion is missing. The sample has about 95,000 clones, roughly 84% seen once; the top ten hold 2% to 2.5%. Specimen: PBMCs, collected around atezolizumab (anti-PD-L1) treatment. The source of these receptors is a man in his sixties with urothelial cancer.

CDR3 sequence reads: CASSVGGGFPTDTQYF. CDR3 sequence (DNA): TGTGCCAGCAGCGTAGGAGGGGGTTTCCCCACAGATACGCAGTATTTT. This rearrangement joins TRBV7-8 to TRBJ2-3; D is perhaps TRBD1 or TRBD2 (6 bases each). Trimming cost V 5 bases and J 2 bases, with 17 bases left between them. From germline, CDR1 is SGHVS and CDR2 FQNEAQ. The CDR3 is 16 amino acids.

V gene TRBV7-2 combines with J gene TRBJ2-7; 8 bases line up with TRBD1. Losses at the gene ends were 6 bases for V and 1 base for J; bases not matched to a gene: 8. Germline assignment: CDR1 SGHTA and CDR2 FQGNSA. This CDR3 spans 15 amino acids. The CDR3 is CASRDGQGGSYEQYF. The CDR3 coding sequence is TGTGCCAGCAGGGATGGACAGGGCGGATCCTACGAGCAGTACTTC.

The V and J genes are TRBV27 and TRBJ2-7; D may be TRBD2 (6 bases). The V gene lost 5 bases and the J gene lost 0 bases, with 11 bases spanning the gap. The CDR3 runs to 14 residues. Germline-derived CDR1 and CDR2 are MNHEY and SMNVEV (reference sequence). CDR3 in amino acids: CASSSGSLSYEQYF. Written as DNA, the CDR3 is TGTGCCAGCAGTAGCGGGTCCCTCTCCTACGAGCAGTACTTC.

The chain employs TRBV28 and TRBJ2-7; tentative D call: TRBD2 (5 bases). V lost 10 bases, J lost 1 base, and 11 bases lay in between. This CDR3 region has 12 residues. Per the germline V gene, CDR1 is MDHEN and CDR2 is SYDVKM. The CDR3 nucleotides are TGTGCCACCCGGCGGGTATCCTACGAGCAGTACTTC. Its protein is CATRRVSYEQYF.

V is TRBV27 and J is TRBJ2-1, with 8 bases lining up with TRBD2. The length of the CDR3 is 12 residues. Trimming cost V 2 bases and J 12 bases; bases outside gene matches: 3. The germline CDR1 and CDR2 sequences are MNHEY and SMNVEV (reference sequence). The CDR3 loop reads CASSLGAGVQFF. The CDR3 nucleotides read TGTGCCAGCAGTTTAGGAGCGGGAGTGCAGTTCTTC.

This chain uses TRBV19 with TRBJ2-5, with TRBD1 matching 12 bases. The V and J ends lost 1 base and 5 bases, in that order; junction bases with no gene match: 2. CDR1 and CDR2 from the germline V gene are LNHDA and SQIVND (reference sequence). The CDR3 extends over 15 amino acids. The CDR3 nucleotides read TGTGCCAGTAGTATAGGGGACAGGGGGCGGGAGACCCAGTACTTC. Translating gives CASSIGDRGRETQYF.

V gene TRBV18 combines with J gene TRBJ2-1; TRBD1 agrees at 9 bases. J was trimmed by 2 bases and V by 0 bases; bases with no gene match: 5. The length of the CDR3 is 17 residues. Germline lookup yields CDR1 KGHSH and CDR2 LQKENI. The CDR3 loop reads CASSPPTGGGPYNEQFF. CDR3 coding DNA: TGTGCCAGCTCACCACCGACAGGGGGTGGACCCTACAATGAGCAGTTCTTC. The full variable domain, rest sourced from reference TRBV18 and TRBJ2-1, is NAGVMQNPRHLVRRRGQEARLRCSPMKGHSHVYWYRQLPEEGLKFMVYLQKENIIDESGMPKERFSAEFPKEGPSILRIQQVVRGDSAAYFCASSPPTGGGPYNEQFFGPGTRLTVL.

The V gene is TRBV6-1, the J gene TRBJ1-4; no clear D. The V gene lost 4 bases and the J gene lost 7 bases, with 13 bases spanning the gap. The CDR3 is 14 residues long. CDR1 MNHNS and CDR2 SASEGT come from the germline V gene. The CDR3 region is CASSVVSRGEKLFF. CDR3 coding DNA: TGTGCCAGCAGTGTGGTTTCCCGGGGTGAAAAACTGTTTTTT.

The genes are TRBV4-3 and TRBJ2-7; D possibly corresponds to TRBD2 (6 bases). Deletions cut 1 base from V and 0 bases from J, with 10 bases between. The CDR3 runs to 15 residues. Germline lookup yields CDR1 LGHNA and CDR2 YSLEER. DNA for the CDR3: TGCGCCAGCAGCCAAGGCGGGGAGAACTCCTACGAGCAGTACTTC. It encodes CASSQGGENSYEQYF.

The chain combines TRBV7-2 with TRBJ1-3; D is possibly TRBD1 (5 bases). The V end lost 4 bases, the J end lost 3 bases, and 7 bases lay between the germline ends. The CDR3 is 13 residues long. CDR1 is SGHTA and CDR2 is FQGNSA in the germline V gene. CDR3 sequence (DNA): TGTGCCAGCAGCTCCCAGGGTGGAAACACCATATATTTT. Amino acid sequence: CASSSQGGNTIYF. Full variable domain (rest looked up from reference TRBV7-2 and TRBJ1-3): GAGVSQSPSNKVTEKGKDVELRCDPISGHTALYWYRQSLGQGLEFLIYFQGNSAPDKSGLPSDRFSAERTGGSVSTLTIQRTQQEDSAVYLCASSSQGGNTIYFGEGSWLTVV.

V and J are TRBV7-9 and TRBJ1-1; D not resolved. The CDR3 runs 15 residues. The germline CDR1 and CDR2 sequences are SEHNR and FQNEAQ (reference sequence). The V and J ends lost 2 bases and 3 bases respectively, with 13 bases between them. The CDR3 reads CASSLIWERDTEAFF. Written as DNA, the CDR3 is TGTGCCAGCAGCTTAATCTGGGAGAGGGACACTGAAGCTTTCTTT.

This chain links TRBV19 with TRBJ2-3; D is perhaps TRBD1 (6 bases). The length of the CDR3 is 16 residues. The ends were cut back, 6 bases at V and 1 base at J, with 17 bases in the middle. Germline-derived CDR1 and CDR2 are LNHDA and SQIVND (reference sequence). CDR3 in amino acids: CASRTNRAGGTDTQYF. As DNA, the CDR3 is TGTGCCAGTAGGACCAACAGGGCTGGGGGCACAGATACGCAGTATTTT.

The genes are TRBV7-9 and TRBJ2-2; 8 positions match TRBD2. Germline V CDR1 and CDR2: SEHNR, FQNEAQ (reference sequence). Trimming cost V 7 bases and J 0 bases; bases outside gene matches: 1. This CDR3 contains 14 residues. CDR3 DNA sequence: TGTGCCAGCAAAGCGGGGGCGAACACCGGGGAGCTGTTTTTT. Amino acids: CASKAGANTGELFF.

The chain has TRBV28 and TRBJ2-7; 8 bases fit TRBD1. Germline lookup yields CDR1 MDHEN and CDR2 SYDVKM. This CDR3 is built from 15 residues. V dropped 5 bases and J dropped 2; count of bases not matched to a gene: 8. The DNA for the CDR3 is TGTGCCAGCAGTCCCCGGACAGGGTTGGCCTACGAGCAGTACTTC. Translating gives CASSPRTGLAYEQYF.

There are a few counts of this clone. This chain uses TRBV9 with TRBJ2-7; the match to TRBD2 covers 9 bases. The CDR3 runs 15 residues. With V trimmed by 0 bases and J by 3 bases, 4 bases remained unmatched. Germline V gene lookup returns CDR1 SGDLS and CDR2 YYNGEE. CDR3 bases: TGTGCCAGCAGCGTAGGGAGTAGCGGGGGCTACGAGCAGTACTTC. Translation gives CASSVGSSGGYEQYF.

The V call is TRBV6-6, the J call TRBJ1-6; 9 nucleotides match TRBD1. Looked up from germline, CDR1 is MNHNY and CDR2 is SVGAGI (reference sequence). The junction had 9 bases not matched to a gene; V was cut back by 5 bases and J by 10 bases. This CDR3 contains 15 residues. The CDR3 region has the DNA TGTGCCAGCAGTAACTTTGACAGGGGGGGATCACCCCTCCACTTT. Translated, it gives CASSNFDRGGSPLHF.

V usage is TRBV28 and J usage is TRBJ1-1, with 8 bases matching TRBD1. J gave up 2 bases and V 6 bases, and 8 bases lay outside the gene matches. CDR1 MDHEN and CDR2 SYDVKM come from the germline V gene. The CDR3 spans 15 residues. For the CDR3, the DNA is TGTGCCAGCAGCGCAGGGGGCCTGCAAAACACTGAAGCTTTCTTT. Translating gives CASSAGGLQNTEAFF.

The CDR3 DNA sequence: TGCGCCAGCAGCCAAGAACAGGGAAACACCATATATTTT. Residues: CASSQEQGNTIYF. The chain uses TRBV4-3 and TRBJ1-3; no definite D call. Germline V CDR1 and CDR2: LGHNA, YSLEER. V dropped 0 bases and J dropped 4 bases, with 4 bases sitting between them. This CDR3 has 13 amino acids.

This sequence joins TRBV6-5 and TRBJ2-2; 9 nucleotides agree with TRBD1. In germline, CDR1 is MNHEY, CDR2 SVGAGI. The CDR3 consists of 14 residues. V dropped 6 bases and J dropped 7; count of bases not matched to a gene: 6. CDR3 amino acids: CASSRTGGIGELFF. The CDR3 bases are TGTGCCAGCAGCCGAACAGGGGGCATCGGGGAGCTGTTTTTT.